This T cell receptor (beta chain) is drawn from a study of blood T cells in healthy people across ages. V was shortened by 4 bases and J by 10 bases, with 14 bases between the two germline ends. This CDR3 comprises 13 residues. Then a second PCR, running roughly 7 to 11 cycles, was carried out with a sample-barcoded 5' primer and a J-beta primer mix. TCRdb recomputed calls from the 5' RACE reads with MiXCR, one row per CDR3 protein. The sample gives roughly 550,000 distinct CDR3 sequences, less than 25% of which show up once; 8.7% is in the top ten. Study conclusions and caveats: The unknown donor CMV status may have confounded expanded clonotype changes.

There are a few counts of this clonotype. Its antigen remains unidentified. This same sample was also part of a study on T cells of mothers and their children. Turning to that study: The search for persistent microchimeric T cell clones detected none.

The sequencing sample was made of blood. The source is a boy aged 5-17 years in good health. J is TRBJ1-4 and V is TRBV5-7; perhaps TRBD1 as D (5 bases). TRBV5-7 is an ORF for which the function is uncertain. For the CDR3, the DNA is TGTGCCAGCAGCCCCGACTCGAGGGGAAAACTGTTTTTT. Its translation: CASSPDSRGKLFF.